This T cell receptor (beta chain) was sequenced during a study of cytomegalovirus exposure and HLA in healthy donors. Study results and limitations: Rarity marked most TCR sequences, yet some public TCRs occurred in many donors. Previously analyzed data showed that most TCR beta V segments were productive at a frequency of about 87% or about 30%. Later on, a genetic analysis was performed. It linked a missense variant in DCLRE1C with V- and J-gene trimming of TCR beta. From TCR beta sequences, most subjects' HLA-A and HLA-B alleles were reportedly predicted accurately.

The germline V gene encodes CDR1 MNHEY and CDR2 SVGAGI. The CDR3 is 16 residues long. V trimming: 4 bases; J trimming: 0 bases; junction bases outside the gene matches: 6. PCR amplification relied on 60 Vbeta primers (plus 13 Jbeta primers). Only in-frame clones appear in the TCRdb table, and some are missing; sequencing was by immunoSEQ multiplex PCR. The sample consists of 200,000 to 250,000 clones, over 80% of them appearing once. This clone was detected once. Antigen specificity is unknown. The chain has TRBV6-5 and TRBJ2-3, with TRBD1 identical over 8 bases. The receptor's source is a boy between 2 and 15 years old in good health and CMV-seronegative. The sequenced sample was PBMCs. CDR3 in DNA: TGTGCCAGCAGTTTTGGACAGGGAAGTAGCACAGATACGCAGTATTTT. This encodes CASSFGQGSSTDTQYF.